These 9 T cell receptor beta chains were sequenced from one sample in a study of CD8+CD57+ T cells in acquired aplastic anemia. In patients chosen for sequencing, flow cytometry had shown CD8+CD57+ cell expansion. The TCR beta profiling, which covered VDJ combination and CDR3 sequence, was carried out using genomic DNA as the template. TCRdb itself ran the reads through MiXCR, one entry per CDR3 protein. The sample has about 200,000 distinct CDR3 sequences; approximately 65% are singletons. Sequencing was performed on sorted CD4+, CD8+, or CD8+CD57+ T cells (not recorded which) from PBMCs. These receptors all come from a human donor with aplastic anemia.

This clonotype was found a few times. The chain carries TRBV24-1 and TRBJ1-5; TRBD1 agrees at 10 bases. The CDR3 has 15 residues. V lost 2 bases to trimming and J lost 7 bases; unmatched junction nucleotides: 4. Germline V gene data show CDR1 as KGHDR and CDR2 as SFDVKD. In DNA, the CDR3 is TGTGCCACCAGTGATTCGGGACAGGGGCGGCAGCCCCAGCATTTT. Protein: CATSDSGQGRQPQHF.

The V and J genes are TRBV2 and TRBJ1-6; D unclear. The length of the CDR3 is 17 residues. Trimming cost V 10 bases and J 7 bases, with 26 bases left between them. Germline values: CDR1 SNHLY, CDR2 FYNNEI. The DNA for the CDR3 is TGTGCCATCGGCCGGGAACGAGCCACCAGCCCGAATTCACCCCTCCACTTT. Translation: CAIGRERATSPNSPLHF.

This clonotype appeared a few times. The germline gene is not matched at one end of the junction; a read error may be the cause. The chain joins TRBV7-6 to TRBJ2-7, with D perhaps TRBD2 (6 bases). The CDR3 length is 12 residues. Germline V gives CDR1 SGHVS, CDR2 FNYEAQ. The CDR3 bases are TGTGCCAGCAGCTTAGTGGAACGGGAGCCGTACTTC. It translates to CASSLVEREPYF.

This clonotype has a handful of counts. This chain connects TRBV14 to TRBJ2-7; 8 bases fit TRBD1. V shed 1 base, J shed 8 bases, and the junction held 7 bases outside the gene matches. Looked up from germline, CDR1 is SGHDN and CDR2 is FVKESK. This CDR3 is 14 amino acids long. The CDR3 DNA is TGTGCCAGCAGCCAAGTTCGACAGGGGAGCAAGCAGTACTTC. It is translated as CASSQVRQGSKQYF.

The rearrangement uses TRBV10-3 and TRBJ2-1; D might be TRBD1 (5 bases). This CDR3 region has 15 residues. V lost 2 bases and J 0 bases, leaving 8 bases between the germline ends. In germline, CDR1 is ENHRY, CDR2 SYGVKD. The CDR3: CAISEDSSSYNEQFF. In DNA form, the CDR3 reads TGTGCCATCAGTGAGGACAGCAGCTCCTACAATGAGCAGTTCTTC.

The chain couples TRBV5-1 to TRBJ2-1, with D possibly matching TRBD1 (5 bases). This CDR3 has 15 amino acids. Germline CDR1 reads SGHRS; CDR2 reads YFSETQ. Trimming left V 0 bases short and J 2 bases short, with 9 bases between. CDR3 sequence reads: CASSLAGSAYNEQFF. The CDR3 region has the DNA TGCGCCAGCAGCTTGGCAGGGTCGGCCTACAATGAGCAGTTCTTC. Combining the CDR3 with reference TRBV5-1 and TRBJ2-1 gives the whole variable domain KAGVTQTPRYLIKTRGQQVTLSCSPISGHRSVSWYQQTPGQGLQFLFEYFSETQRNKGNFPGRFSGRQFSNSRSEMNVSTLELGDSALYLCASSLAGSAYNEQFFGPGTRLTVL.

V is TRBV4-2 and J is TRBJ2-2; weak D call: TRBD1 (5 bases). This CDR3 region has 17 residues. Germline-derived CDR1 and CDR2 are LGHNA and YNFKEQ. Trimming removed 0 bases from V and 1 base from J, with 12 bases in between. The CDR3 spells CASSQDWGRWNTGELFF. The CDR3 coding sequence is TGTGCCAGCAGCCAAGATTGGGGCCGGTGGAACACCGGGGAGCTGTTTTTT.

The rearrangement links TRBV20-1 to TRBJ2-1; D ambiguous. The ends were cut back, 3 bases at V and 6 bases at J, with 12 bases in the middle. This CDR3 comprises 13 residues. Germline CDR1 is DFQATT and CDR2 is SNEGSKA (reference sequence). The CDR3 protein is CSASVSAGNEQFF. As DNA, the CDR3 is TGCAGTGCTAGCGTCTCCGCAGGCAATGAGCAGTTCTTC.

This clonotype was seen more than once but under ten times. For the CDR3, the DNA is TGTGCCACAGGGTCTTCCGGGACCTACGAGCAGTACTTC. Translated, it gives CATGSSGTYEQYF. V and J are TRBV24-1 and TRBJ2-7; possibly TRBD2 for D (5 bases). V lost 10 bases and J 2 bases, leaving 14 bases between the germline ends. The CDR3 sequence is 13 residues long. Per the germline V gene, CDR1 is KGHDR and CDR2 is SFDVKD.